A selection of T cell receptor beta chains follows, all from one sample in a study of blood T cells in healthy people across ages. TCRdb reanalysed the 5' RACE reads using MiXCR and keeps one entry per CDR3 protein. The sample lists hundreds of thousands of distinct CDR3 sequences, approximately 40% occurring once. Sequencing used blood. The source of these receptors is a man aged 80 or over in good health. CDR3s include the opening cysteine and the closing phenylalanine or tryptophan. D genes are given only for firm matches. Rows give clone size only sometimes, using once, few, many, or a class for an expanded clone.

TRBV30	.	TRBJ2-2	.	TGTGCCTGGAGTAGGGTTGGAAACACCGGGGAGCTGTTTTTT	CAWSRVGNTGELFF
TRBV6-1	.	TRBJ2-6	.	TGTGCCAGCAGTAAATCCATGACCGCTCTTTCTGGGGCCAACGTCCTGACTTTC	CASSKSMTALSGANVLTF
TRBV7-3	many	TRBJ2-3	TRBD2	TGTGCCAGCAGCCGCTCGGGAGGTAGCACAGATACGCAGTATTTT	CASSRSGGSTDTQYF
TRBV6-6	.	TRBJ2-6	.	TGTGCCAGCAGTCCGCCGGGGCCAGGGGCCAACGTCCTGACTTTC	CASSPPGPGANVLTF
TRBV14	.	TRBJ2-5	TRBD1	TGTGCCAGCAGCCTTCGGGACAGCCATGAGCAGTACTTC	CASSLRDSHEQYF
TRBV20-1	few	TRBJ2-1	TRBD1	TGCAGTGCCCAGTCCCGGGACAGGGTTTCCTACAATGAGCAGTTCTTC	CSAQSRDRVSYNEQFF
TRBV6-2/TRBV6-3	.	TRBJ2-5	TRBD2	TGTGCCAGCAGCCCTTACGGACTAGCGGGAGAGACCCAGTACTTC	CASSPYGLAGETQYF
TRBV11-1	.	TRBJ2-7	.	TGTGCCAGCAGCTTATTCGGAAATCCCAATGAGCAGTACTTC	CASSLFGNPNEQYF
TRBV29-1	.	TRBJ1-5	TRBD1	TGCAGCGCAGGGGACAGGGGGTACAATCAGCCCCAGCATTTT	CSAGDRGYNQPQHF
TRBV27	.	TRBJ1-2	TRBD1	TGTGCCAGCAGCCCTGACAGGGTGGGCTATGGCTACACCTTC	CASSPDRVGYGYTF
TRBV25-1	.	TRBJ1-6	.	TGTGCCAGCAGTGAGCGGCAGGGTGGAAATTCACCCCTCCACTTT	CASSERQGGNSPLHF
TRBV7-2	few	TRBJ2-1	TRBD2	TGTGCCAGCAGCTTAGTTGCTAGCGGGACGGGATACAATAATGAGCAGTTCTTC	CASSLVASGTGYNNEQFF
TRBV20-1	.	TRBJ2-1	.	TGCAGTGCTAGTCCCAGGAACAATGAGCAGTTCTTC	CSASPRNNEQFF
TRBV5-1	.	TRBJ1-4	TRBD1	TGCGCCAGCAGCCGGGACAGAGATAATGAAAAACTGTTTTTT	CASSRDRDNEKLFF
TRBV4-2	many	TRBJ2-3	TRBD2	TGTGCCAGCAGCCAGAGACTAGCCTCGGATACGCAGTATTTT	CASSQRLASDTQYF
TRBV29-1	.	TRBJ2-3	TRBD2	TGCAGCGTTGTTGCTAGCGGGGGGACGGATACGCAGTATTTT	CSVVASGGTDTQYF
TRBV20-1	.	TRBJ2-1	.	TGCAGTGCGGAGGATACAGGGAGGATACGGATCAGAGAGCAGTTCTTC	CSAEDTGRIRIREQFF
TRBV5-1	few	TRBJ2-7	TRBD1	TGCGCCAGCAGCTCGGAACAGGGGTACGAGCAGTACTTC	CASSSEQGYEQYF
TRBV12-5	.	TRBJ2-3	.	TGTGCTAGTGCCATGGGGGCGGGAGTGGGAGATACGCAGTATTTT	CASAMGAGVGDTQYF
TRBV27	few	TRBJ1-2	.	TGTGCCAGCAGTTTTCGGGGATTTAGCTATGGCTACACCTTC	CASSFRGFSYGYTF
TRBV6-2/TRBV6-3	few	TRBJ2-1	.	TGTGCCAGCAGAAAGAGCAGTGCTGAGCAGTTCTTC	CASRKSSAEQFF
TRBV5-1	few	TRBJ2-3	.	TGCGCCAGTACGGTTGGTCAACCTACAGATACGCAGTATTTT	CASTVGQPTDTQYF
TRBV6-2/TRBV6-3	once	TRBJ2-5	TRBD2	TGTGCCAACAGTTATCTAGCGGGGGGGACGAAGACCCAGTACTTC	CANSYLAGGTKTQYF
TRBV19	.	TRBJ1-2	.	TGTGCCAGTATGGAAGCGGGGGAGGTCTATGGCTACACCTTC	CASMEAGEVYGYTF
TRBV7-9	many	TRBJ2-1	TRBD1	TGTGCCAGCACCACCGGACAGGGTTTAAACAATGAGCAGTTCTTC	CASTTGQGLNNEQFF
TRBV7-2	.	TRBJ2-5	.	TGTGCCAGTACCAAGGACTACCAAGAGGAAACCCAGTACTTC	CASTKDYQEETQYF